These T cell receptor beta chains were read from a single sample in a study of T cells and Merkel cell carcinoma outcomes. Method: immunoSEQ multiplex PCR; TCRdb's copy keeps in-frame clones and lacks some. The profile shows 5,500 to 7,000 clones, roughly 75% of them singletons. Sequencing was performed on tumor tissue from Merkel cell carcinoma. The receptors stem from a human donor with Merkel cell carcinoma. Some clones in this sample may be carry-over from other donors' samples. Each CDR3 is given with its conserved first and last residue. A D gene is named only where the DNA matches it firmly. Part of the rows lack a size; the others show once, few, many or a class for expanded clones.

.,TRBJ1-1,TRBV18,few,CASSSQQGNTEAFF,TGTGCCAGCTCCTCCCAACAGGGGAACACTGAAGCTTTCTTT
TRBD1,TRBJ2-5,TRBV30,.,CAWSPSVQGVGKETQYF,TGTGCCTGGAGTCCTTCTGTGCAGGGGGTGGGTAAAGAGACCCAGTACTTC
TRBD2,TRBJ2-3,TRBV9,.,CASSFKGLAGGPGTDTQYF,TGTGCCAGCAGCTTCAAGGGACTAGCGGGAGGGCCCGGCACAGATACGCAGTATTTT
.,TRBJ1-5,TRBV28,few,CASSLTGGRDNQPQHF,TGTGCCAGCAGTTTGACCGGAGGCAGGGACAATCAGCCCCAGCATTTT
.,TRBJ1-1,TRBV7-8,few,CASSLGQGAFF,TGTGCCAGCAGCTTGGGGCAAGGCGCTTTCTTT
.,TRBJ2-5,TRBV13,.,CASSLGKGGETQYF,TGTGCCAGCAGCTTAGGAAAGGGCGGGGAGACCCAGTACTTC
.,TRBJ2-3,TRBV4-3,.,CASSRRTADTQYF,TGCGCCAGCAGCCGAAGGACGGCAGATACGCAGTATTTT
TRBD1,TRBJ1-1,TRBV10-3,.,CAIAGGTGGREAFF,TGTGCCATCGCCGGTGGGACAGGGGGACGTGAAGCTTTCTTT
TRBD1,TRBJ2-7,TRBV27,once,CASSRVGQVNYEQYF,TGTGCCAGCAGTCGGGTGGGACAGGTCAACTACGAGCAGTACTTC
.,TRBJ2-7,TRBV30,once,CAWSVGEVYEQYF,TGTGCCTGGAGTGTAGGGGAAGTCTACGAGCAGTACTTC
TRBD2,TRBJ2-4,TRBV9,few,CASSVAVTSGIRYF,TGTGCCAGCAGCGTAGCAGTGACTAGCGGGATACGTTACTTC
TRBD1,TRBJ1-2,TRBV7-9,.,CASSPTGLKFYF,TGTGCCAGCAGCCCGACAGGGTTAAAGTTCTACTTC
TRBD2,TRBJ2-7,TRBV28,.,CASSPGLAGGYEQYF,TGTGCCAGCAGTCCGGGACTAGCGGGAGGGTACGAGCAGTACTTC
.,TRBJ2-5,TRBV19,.,CASSIGRGQETQYF,TGTGCCAGTAGTATTGGGCGCGGACAAGAGACCCAGTACTTC
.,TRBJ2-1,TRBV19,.,CASSKASYNEQFF,TGTGCCAGTAGTAAGGCCTCCTACAATGAGCAGTTCTTC
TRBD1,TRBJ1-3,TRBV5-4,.,CASSAAGTGQGNTIYF,TGTGCCAGCAGCGCCGCCGGGACAGGGCAAGGAAACACCATATATTTT
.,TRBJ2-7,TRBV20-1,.,CSAREGEDF,TGCAGTGCTAGAGAGGGAGAAGACTTC
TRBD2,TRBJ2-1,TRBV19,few,CASRTSGSSNEQFF,TGTGCCAGTAGAACTAGCGGGAGTAGTAATGAGCAGTTCTTC
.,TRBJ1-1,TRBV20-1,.,CSARDGGKAFF,TGCAGTGCTAGAGATGGGGGAAAAGCTTTCTTT
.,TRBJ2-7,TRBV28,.,CASSSHSAVFEQYF,TGTGCCAGCAGTTCGCACTCCGCGGTCTTCGAGCAGTACTTC
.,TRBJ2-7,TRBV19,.,CASSIPGASYEQYF,TGTGCCAGTAGTATCCCCGGGGCCTCCTACGAGCAGTACTTC
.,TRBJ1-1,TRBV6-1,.,CASLRLGTALKAFF,TGTGCCAGCCTACGCCTCGGGACGGCCCTTAAAGCTTTCTTT